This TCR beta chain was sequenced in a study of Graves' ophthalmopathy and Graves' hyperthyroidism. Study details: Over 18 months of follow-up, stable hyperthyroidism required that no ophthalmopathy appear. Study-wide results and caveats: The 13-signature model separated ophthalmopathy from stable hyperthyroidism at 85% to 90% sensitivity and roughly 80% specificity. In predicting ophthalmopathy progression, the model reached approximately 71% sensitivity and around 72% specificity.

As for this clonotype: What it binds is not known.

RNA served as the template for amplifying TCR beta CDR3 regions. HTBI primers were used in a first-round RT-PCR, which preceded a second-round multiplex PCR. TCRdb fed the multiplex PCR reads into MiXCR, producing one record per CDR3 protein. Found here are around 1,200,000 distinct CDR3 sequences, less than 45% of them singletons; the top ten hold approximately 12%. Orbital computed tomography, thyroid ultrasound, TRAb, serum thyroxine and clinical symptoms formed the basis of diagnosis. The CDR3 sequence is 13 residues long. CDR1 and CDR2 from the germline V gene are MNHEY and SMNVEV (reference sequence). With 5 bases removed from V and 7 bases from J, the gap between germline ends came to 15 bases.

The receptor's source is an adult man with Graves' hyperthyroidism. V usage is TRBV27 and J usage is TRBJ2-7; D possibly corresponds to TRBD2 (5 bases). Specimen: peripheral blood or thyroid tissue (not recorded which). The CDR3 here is CASSPIGSGEQYF. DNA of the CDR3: TGTGCCAGCAGTCCGATCGGGTCGGGGGAGCAGTACTTC.